The 25 T cell receptor beta chains below were found in one sample sequenced in a study of T cell clonotyping in hematopoietic cell transplantation. The time point is: recipient sample about 28 days before transplant, after cytoreduction. Profiling relied on immunoSEQ multiplex PCR, and the TCRdb table lists in-frame clones only, not all of them. The data hold 35,000 to 45,000 clones, with roughly 94% observed a single time. The starting material was peripheral blood mononuclear cells, obtained before stem cell transplant. The origin of the receptors is a man aged 40-49 years with chronic myeloid leukemia. Some clones in this sample may be carry-over from other donors' samples.

This chain links TRBV7-2 with TRBJ2-3, with a tentative D call TRBD1 (5 bases). Germline V gene sequence: CDR1 SGHTA, CDR2 FQGNSA. V was shortened by 2 bases and J by 0 bases, with 15 bases between the two germline ends. The CDR3 has 17 amino acids. CDR3 region: CASSLSAGLGSTDTQYF. The CDR3 nucleotides are TGTGCCAGCAGCTTATCGGCAGGGTTGGGGAGCACAGATACGCAGTATTTT. The full variable domain, its missing parts supplied by reference TRBV7-2 and TRBJ2-3, is GAGVSQSPSNKVTEKGKDVELRCDPISGHTALYWYRQSLGQGLEFLIYFQGNSAPDKSGLPSDRFSAERTGGSVSTLTIQRTQQEDSAVYLCASSLSAGLGSTDTQYFGPGTRLTVL.

CDR3 bases: TGTGCCAGCAGCTCCCTCGAGGGTACCCCTATGTACGAGCAGTACTTC. Translating gives CASSSLEGTPMYEQYF. V usage is TRBV9 and J usage is TRBJ2-7; D may be TRBD2 (5 bases). Germline CDR1 SGDLS, CDR2 YYNGEE. The CDR3 is 16 amino acids. V was clipped by 4 bases and J by 4 bases, with 21 bases between them.

The chain joins TRBV28 to TRBJ1-2; D might be TRBD1 (6 bases). The V end lost 4 bases, the J end lost 0 bases, and 18 bases lay between the germline ends. CDR1 MDHEN and CDR2 SYDVKM come from the germline V gene. The CDR3 runs 17 residues. The CDR3, as DNA: TGTGCCAGCAGTTCAGGGGCGGGGCTGGTTGCTAACTATGGCTACACCTTC. Translation gives CASSSGAGLVANYGYTF.

This chain uses TRBV30 with TRBJ2-2, with D perhaps TRBD1 (5 bases). There are 15 residues in the CDR3. Germline V gene data show CDR1 as GTSNPN and CDR2 as SVGIG (reference sequence). V was trimmed by 8 bases and J by 1 base, leaving 17 bases between them. CDR3 sequence (DNA): TGTGCCCGAACCAGGGCAGGTAGGAACACCGGGGAGCTGTTTTTT. Translated, it gives CARTRAGRNTGELFF.

This rearrangement joins TRBV5-1 to TRBJ2-3; perhaps TRBD2 as D (7 bases). Trimming shortened V by 4 bases and J by 0 bases, and 15 bases separated the two germline ends. The germline gives CDR1 SGHRS, CDR2 YFSETQ. CDR3 length equals 16 residues. This CDR3 reads CASSTRGGVSTDTQYF. The DNA of the CDR3 is TGCGCCAGCAGCACACGAGGGGGGGTAAGCACAGATACGCAGTATTTT. The entire variable domain, with the rest obtained from reference TRBV5-1 and TRBJ2-3, is as follows: KAGVTQTPRYLIKTRGQQVTLSCSPISGHRSVSWYQQTPGQGLQFLFEYFSETQRNKGNFPGRFSGRQFSNSRSEMNVSTLELGDSALYLCASSTRGGVSTDTQYFGPGTRLTVL.

This chain connects TRBV11-1 to TRBJ1-2; TRBD1 aligns across 9 bases. Trimming at V came to 7 bases and at J to 3 bases, leaving 3 bases not matched to a gene. Germline CDR1 is SGHAT and CDR2 is FQDESV (reference sequence). CDR3 length: 13 amino acids. CDR3 loop: CASTGQGDYGYTF. In DNA form, the CDR3 reads TGTGCCAGCACGGGACAGGGCGACTATGGCTACACCTTC.

This sequence joins TRBV6-1 and TRBJ2-5; TRBD1 agrees at 10 bases. Per germline, CDR1 MNHNS and CDR2 SASEGT. The CDR3 has 14 amino acids. Unmatched junction bases numbered 5, after V lost 6 bases and J lost 4 bases. CDR3 region: CASSGTGVGETQYF. Here the CDR3 DNA reads TGTGCCAGCAGCGGGACAGGGGTGGGAGAGACCCAGTACTTC.

The chain carries TRBV6-1 and TRBJ2-1; TRBD1 or TRBD2 may be the D gene (5 bases each). CDR1 MNHNS and CDR2 SASEGT come from the germline V gene. The ends were cut back, 7 bases at V and 6 bases at J, with 19 bases in the middle. The CDR3 runs 15 residues. The CDR3 here is CASTLGTSGGNEQFF. The CDR3 bases are TGTGCCAGCACCCTCGGGACCTCGGGTGGCAATGAGCAGTTCTTC.

The V call is TRBV7-2, the J call TRBJ1-5; unclear D gene. V gave up 3 bases and J gave up 7 bases, with 13 bases separating them. The CDR3 contains 14 residues. Germline CDR1 reads SGHTA; CDR2 reads FQGNSA. The CDR3 DNA is TGTGCCAGCAGCTTCGATGACGGGCGACAGCCCCAGCATTTT. Translated: CASSFDDGRQPQHF.

V and J are TRBV5-1 and TRBJ1-6; 11 bases are shared with TRBD1. The CDR3 is made up of 17 amino acids. Germline CDR1 and CDR2: SGHRS and YFSETQ. The junction had 9 bases not matched to a gene; V was cut back by 0 bases and J by 10 bases. The CDR3 nucleotides are TGCGCCAGCAGCTTGGAGGGGACAGGGGGAGTAGGGTCACCCCTCCACTTT. Residues: CASSLEGTGGVGSPLHF.

The chain joins TRBV4-3 to TRBJ1-2; weak D call: TRBD1 (5 bases). CDR1 LGHNA and CDR2 YSLEER come from the germline V gene. This CDR3 comprises 16 residues. Trimming pared 2 bases from V and 0 bases from J, leaving 13 bases between. The CDR3 DNA follows: TGCGCCAGCAGCCAAATCCAGACAGATCCTAACTATGGCTACACCTTC. This encodes CASSQIQTDPNYGYTF.

The chain is built from TRBV15 and TRBJ1-5; 7 bases fit TRBD1. In germline, CDR1 is LNHNV, CDR2 YYDKDF (reference sequence). After removal of 8 bases from V and 1 base from J, the junction contained 8 bases not matched to a gene. This CDR3 is built from 15 residues. CDR3 nucleotide sequence: TGTGCCACCGAGAACAGGGGTGGGAGCAATCAGCCCCAGCATTTT. Its protein is CATENRGGSNQPQHF.

The chain's CDR3 is CASSLLGRNTEAFF. The DNA for the CDR3 is TGCGCCAGCAGCTTGCTGGGGAGGAACACTGAAGCTTTCTTT. The chain couples TRBV5-1 to TRBJ1-1; D gene unclear. The CDR3 has 14 amino acids. Looked up from germline, CDR1 is SGHRS and CDR2 is YFSETQ. V lost 1 base and J lost 1, with 8 bases in between. Complete variable domain (other parts from reference TRBV5-1 and TRBJ1-1): KAGVTQTPRYLIKTRGQQVTLSCSPISGHRSVSWYQQTPGQGLQFLFEYFSETQRNKGNFPGRFSGRQFSNSRSEMNVSTLELGDSALYLCASSLLGRNTEAFFGQGTRLTVV.

This clone has just a few counts. The chain employs TRBV29-1 and TRBJ1-1; TRBD1 is a possible D gene (6 bases). CDR3 size: 12 residues. CDR1 is SQVTM, CDR2 ANQGSEA, per germline. The ends were cut back, 4 bases at V and 4 bases at J, with 10 bases in the middle. The CDR3 DNA follows: TGCAGCGTTGCAGGGGAGCGCACTGAAGCTTTCTTT. Protein sequence: CSVAGERTEAFF.

The chain carries TRBV2 and TRBJ1-4; perhaps TRBD1 as D (5 bases). Trimming pared 4 bases from V and 2 bases from J, leaving 8 bases between. The germline CDR1 and CDR2 sequences are SNHLY and FYNNEI. This CDR3 is built from 14 residues. The CDR3 DNA follows: TGTGCCAGCAGTGGGGGGAGCACTAATGAAAAACTGTTTTTT. Encoded protein: CASSGGSTNEKLFF.

This chain uses TRBV6-5 with TRBJ2-1; D is unresolved. In germline, CDR1 is MNHEY, CDR2 SVGAGI. The germline V and J ends were trimmed by 6 bases and 3 bases, with 15 bases remaining between them. The CDR3 loop spans 15 amino acids. DNA for the CDR3: TGTGCCAGCAGACCCCGGAGTGTCTTCTACAATGAGCAGTTCTTC. Protein sequence: CASRPRSVFYNEQFF.

CDR3 in amino acids: CASSLPGGPTGSPLHF. The CDR3 coding sequence is TGTGCCAGCAGCTTGCCAGGGGGCCCAACTGGATCACCCCTCCACTTT. The chain recombines TRBV7-9 with TRBJ1-6; 8 nucleotides line up with TRBD1. Trimming removed 3 bases from V and 10 bases from J; junction bases left unmatched: 11. This CDR3 region has 16 residues. Germline CDR1 SEHNR, CDR2 FQNEAQ (reference sequence).

V and J are TRBV6-5 and TRBJ2-7; 9 positions match TRBD1. V lost 4 bases, J lost 6 bases, and 7 bases stayed unmatched. The germline V gene has CDR1 MNHEY and CDR2 SVGAGI. CDR3 length equals 14 residues. CDR3 nucleotides: TGTGCCAGCAGTTTCGACAGGGGGGCACGCGAGCAGTACTTC. Amino acids: CASSFDRGAREQYF.

The J gene is TRBJ1-3, the V gene TRBV28, with D possibly TRBD1 on 5 matching bases. The germline V gene encodes CDR1 MDHEN and CDR2 SYDVKM. CDR3 length: 16 amino acids. Trimming left V 4 bases short and J 0 bases short, with 13 bases between. This CDR3 is CASSSDRFHSGNTIYF. DNA of the CDR3: TGTGCCAGCAGTTCCGACAGATTCCACTCTGGAAACACCATATATTTT.

The rearrangement links TRBV29-1 to TRBJ2-5; a possible D gene is TRBD1 (5 bases). V lost 2 bases and J lost 4, with 5 bases in between. The germline CDR1 and CDR2 sequences are SQVTM and ANQGSEA. The CDR3 spans 11 residues. In nucleotides, the CDR3 is TGCAGCGTTGAAAGGGGAGAGACCCAGTACTTC. Amino acid sequence: CSVERGETQYF.

The chain recombines TRBV6-5 with TRBJ1-1; 7 bases match TRBD1. J lost 0 bases, V lost 6 bases, and 4 bases had no gene match. CDR1 is MNHEY and CDR2 is SVGAGI in the germline V gene. This CDR3 is 14 amino acids long. This CDR3 reads CASRPGQMNTEAFF. CDR3 coding DNA: TGTGCCAGCAGGCCGGGACAGATGAACACTGAAGCTTTCTTT.

The gene calls are TRBV28 and TRBJ2-7, with TRBD1 matching over 10 bases. Germline values: CDR1 MDHEN, CDR2 SYDVKM. V trimming: 6 bases; J trimming: 6 bases; junction bases outside the gene matches: 11. CDR3 length: 15 amino acids. The CDR3 loop reads CASRSPEGQGTEQYF. The CDR3 nucleotides are TGTGCCAGCAGATCTCCGGAGGGACAGGGGACCGAGCAGTACTTC.

This clone was seen only once. V usage is TRBV15 and J usage is TRBJ2-7, with D maybe TRBD1 (6 bases). Between the trimmed V and J ends, which lost 5 bases and 1 base, there was a span of 9 bases. The CDR3 extends over 13 amino acids. Germline V gene sequence: CDR1 LNHNV, CDR2 YYDKDF (reference sequence). This chain's CDR3 is CATSLDSSYEQYF. In nucleotides, the CDR3 is TGTGCCACCAGCTTGGACAGTTCCTACGAGCAGTACTTC.

This clone was seen a handful of times. V and J are TRBV15 and TRBJ1-1; the match to TRBD1 covers 7 bases. The CDR3 extends over 13 amino acids. The germline V gene has CDR1 LNHNV and CDR2 YYDKDF (reference sequence). CDR3 sequence: CASQGPVNTEAFF. As DNA, the CDR3 is TGTGCTTCACAGGGGCCAGTGAACACTGAAGCTTTCTTT.

The chain has TRBV4-2 and TRBJ2-3; D unclear. Deletions cut 1 base from V and 2 bases from J, with 16 bases between. The germline V gene has CDR1 LGHNA and CDR2 YNFKEQ. CDR3 length equals 17 residues. In DNA form, the CDR3 reads TGTGCCAGCAGCCAAGTCAACGACTGGAGACTCACAGATACGCAGTATTTT. Translated: CASSQVNDWRLTDTQYF.